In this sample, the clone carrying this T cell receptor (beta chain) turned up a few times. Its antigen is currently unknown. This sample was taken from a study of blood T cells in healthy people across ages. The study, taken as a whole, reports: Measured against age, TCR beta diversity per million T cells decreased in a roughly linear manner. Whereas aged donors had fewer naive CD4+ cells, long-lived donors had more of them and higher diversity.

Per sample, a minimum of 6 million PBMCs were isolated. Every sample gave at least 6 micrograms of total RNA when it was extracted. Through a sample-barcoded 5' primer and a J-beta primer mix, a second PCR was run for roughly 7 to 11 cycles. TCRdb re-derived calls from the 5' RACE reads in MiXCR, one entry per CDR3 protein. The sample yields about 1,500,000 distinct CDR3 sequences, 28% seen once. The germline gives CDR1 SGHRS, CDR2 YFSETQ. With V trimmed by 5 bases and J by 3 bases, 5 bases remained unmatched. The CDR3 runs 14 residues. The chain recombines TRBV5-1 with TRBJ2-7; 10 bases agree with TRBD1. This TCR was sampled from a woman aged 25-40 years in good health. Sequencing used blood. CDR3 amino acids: CASRWDRGYYEQYF. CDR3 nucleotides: TGCGCCAGCAGATGGGACAGGGGATACTACGAGCAGTACTTC.